These 2 T cell receptor beta chains were sequenced from one sample in a study of OX40 agonist ivuxolimab in advanced cancers. Repertoires were generated with immunoSEQ multiplex PCR, while TCRdb's copy carries only in-frame clones and drops some. The data show under 100,000 clones, over 80% seen once. The input for sequencing was CD4+ or CD8+ T cells sorted from blood, taken in a trial of the OX40 agonist ivuxolimab. The receptors were gathered from an adult with an advanced solid tumor such as melanoma, head and neck, liver or kidney cancer.

The chain is built from TRBV21-1 and TRBJ2-7. TRBV21-1 is a pseudogene segment. The CDR3 totals 18 residues. The CDR3 loop reads CASSKRGPRTASSYEQYF. The CDR3 coding sequence is TGTGCCAGCAGCAAACGGGGGCCGAGGACGGCTAGCTCCTACGAGCAGTACTTC.

The chain carries TRBV29-1 and TRBJ1-1, with D perhaps matching TRBD1 (5 bases). The CDR3 is 12 amino acids. Germline V lookup: CDR1 SQVTM, CDR2 ANQGSEA. Trimming removed 2 bases from V and 12 bases from J, with 16 bases in between. Written as DNA, the CDR3 is TGCAGCGTTGAACATGGAGACAGACAGACTTTCTTT. Translation gives CSVEHGDRQTFF.